This T cell receptor beta chain comes out of a study of T cells in Graves' hyperthyroidism and ophthalmopathy (dated by TCRdb to about 2019). Broadly, across the study: Peripheral blood samples were taken at initial diagnosis, before any treatment was given. To identify distinguishing TCR V-J signatures, a discovery cohort of 100 patients was used, comprising 40 to 45 with Graves' ophthalmopathy and 57 with stable Graves' hyperthyroidism. Prospective prediction of ophthalmopathy was tested in an independent validation cohort consisting of fewer than 20 hyperthyroidism patients and some 15 patients who later progressed to ophthalmopathy. The 100 discovery patients were randomly split 7:3 into training and test sets. In addition, the study compared T-cell repertoires in thyroid tissue and in blood from about 6 Graves' hyperthyroidism patients. Once sampling was done, hyperthyroidism patients were given methimazole at a starting dose of 30 mg daily, whereas ophthalmopathy patients were given high-dose intravenous methylprednisolone. The paper reports TCR Vbeta CDR3 sequencing of roughly 140 peripheral blood samples: under 45 ophthalmopathy, under 80 hyperthyroidism and 17 progressor patients.

What the study reported, not specific to this receptor: Most expanded thyroid clonotypes (frequency above 0.001) were also detected in blood, a finding suggesting that blood repertoires may reflect thyroid immune responses. In validation, the model predicted progression to ophthalmopathy with approximately 69% sensitivity and around 72% specificity, a median of roughly seven months before onset. In cross-validation, a model built on a 13 V-J signature told ophthalmopathy apart from stable hyperthyroidism with under 90% sensitivity and about 81% specificity, and in testing the same model reached 80%/75%. Sample size was not statistically predetermined, and blinding of investigators to group allocation was not performed.

Hyperthyroidism patients were aged 18 to 65 years and newly diagnosed, with disease duration of less than 2 months. Patients with uncontrolled infections, other autoimmune diseases, pregnancy or lactation were excluded. Clinical symptoms, serum thyroxine and TRAb, thyroid ultrasound, and orbital computed tomography formed the basis for the diagnoses. Blood from progressor patients was collected at the time of first diagnosis with hyperthyroidism, before any ophthalmopathy symptoms had appeared. Ficoll-Paque density gradient centrifugation was used to isolate PBMCs from about 10 ml of fresh peripheral blood. Progressor patients were first diagnosed with Graves' hyperthyroidism and then developed ophthalmopathy during follow-up. Trizol reagent was used to extract total RNA, and RNA quality was then checked on an Agilent 2100 Bioanalyzer. The CDR3 covers 13 residues, taking in both the cysteine and the phenylalanine. Only CDR3 DNA is held: 39 bases, read in frame from base 1. The germline V gene (reference sequence) specifies MNHEY as CDR1 and SMNVEV as CDR2. Trimming takes 2 bases from V and 2 bases from J, and the germline ends sit 6 bases apart.

The TCR beta CDR3 regions were amplified from the RNA transcripts. The first round of RT-PCR for the TCR CDR3 was performed with the HTBI primer set and the Qiagen OneStep RT-PCR kit. Libraries were constructed in a second round of multiplex PCR, after which size selection and purification were carried out. Paired-end sequencing of the libraries was performed with 100 bp reads on an Illumina HiSeq2000. The study's own analysis went as follows. SOAPnuke was used to process the raw data, with reads discarded if the reads contained adapters or uncalled bases, had a mean Phred below 15, or lacked an exact constant-primer or identifier match. COPE v1.2.5 was used to merge high-quality paired reads, and clonotypes were defined as unique nucleotide sequences. Clonotypes were aligned to IMGT TRBV, TRBD and TRBJ reference segments using MiTCR v1.1. Only V-J combinations with frequency above 0.0001, covering 99.2% of repertoires, were analysed. A TCS score was defined as the ratio of F50 (clonal expansion) to E x V (chaos), with BLOSUM62-based TCRdist applied between CDR3 peptides within each V-J. Welch's t-statistics and random forest reduced some 510 V-J features to 13, which were used in a naive Bayes classifier (R e1071). Using fastp at Q25 and MiXCR, TCRdb reprocessed the public reads and kept productive beta chains. One record per CDR3 amino acid sequence lists the most common genes and DNA. These V and J calls derive from TCRdb rather than the authors' analysis. For this sample there are around 280,000 distinct CDR3 sequences; about an eighth appear just once. The ten biggest clones cover about 8% of the sample.

In its sample, this clonotype was seen many times. Its antigen has not been determined. It has no much larger one-base neighbor in the sample; base qualities were not kept. The chain joins TRBV27 to TRBJ1-2; no D gene can be assigned with confidence. This TCR was recovered from a woman aged 30 to 39 with Graves' hyperthyroidism that later progressed to Graves' ophthalmopathy. Sequences were obtained from blood. CDR3 reads: CASSLRVNYGYTF. The DNA reads as follows: TGTGCCAGCAGTTTACGGGTGAACTATGGCTACACCTTC.